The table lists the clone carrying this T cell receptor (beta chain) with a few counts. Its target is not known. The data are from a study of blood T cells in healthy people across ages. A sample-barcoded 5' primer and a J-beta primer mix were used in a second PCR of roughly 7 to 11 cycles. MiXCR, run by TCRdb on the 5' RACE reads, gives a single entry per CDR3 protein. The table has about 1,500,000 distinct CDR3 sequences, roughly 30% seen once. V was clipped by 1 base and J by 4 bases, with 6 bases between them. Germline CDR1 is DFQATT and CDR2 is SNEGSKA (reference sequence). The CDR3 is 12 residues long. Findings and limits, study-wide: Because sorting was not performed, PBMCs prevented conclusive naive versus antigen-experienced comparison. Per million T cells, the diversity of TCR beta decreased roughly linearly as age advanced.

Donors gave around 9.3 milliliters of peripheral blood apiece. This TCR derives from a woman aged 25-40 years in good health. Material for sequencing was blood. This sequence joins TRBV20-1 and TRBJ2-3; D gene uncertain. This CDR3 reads CSARALPDTQYF. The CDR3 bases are TGCAGTGCTAGAGCGCTCCCAGATACGCAGTATTTT.